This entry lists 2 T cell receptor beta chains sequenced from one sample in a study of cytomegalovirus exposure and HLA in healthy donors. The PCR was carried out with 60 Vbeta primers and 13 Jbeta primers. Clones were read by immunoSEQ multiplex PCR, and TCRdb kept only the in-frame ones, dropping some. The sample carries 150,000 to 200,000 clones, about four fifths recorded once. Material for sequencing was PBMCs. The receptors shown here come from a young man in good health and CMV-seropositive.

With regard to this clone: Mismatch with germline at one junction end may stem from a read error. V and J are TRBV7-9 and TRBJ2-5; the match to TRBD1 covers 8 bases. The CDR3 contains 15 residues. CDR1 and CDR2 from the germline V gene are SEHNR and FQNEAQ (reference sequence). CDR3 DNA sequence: TGTTCCAGCAGCTCACAACAGGACAGGGCGGAGACCCAGTACTTC. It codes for CSSSSQQDRAETQYF.

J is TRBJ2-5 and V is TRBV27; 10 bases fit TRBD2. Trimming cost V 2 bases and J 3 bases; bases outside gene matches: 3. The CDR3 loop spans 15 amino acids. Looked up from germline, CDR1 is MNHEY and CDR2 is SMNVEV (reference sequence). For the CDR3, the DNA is TGTGCCAGCAGTTTAGGGCTAGCGGGAGAAGAGACCCAGTACTTC. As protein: CASSLGLAGEETQYF.